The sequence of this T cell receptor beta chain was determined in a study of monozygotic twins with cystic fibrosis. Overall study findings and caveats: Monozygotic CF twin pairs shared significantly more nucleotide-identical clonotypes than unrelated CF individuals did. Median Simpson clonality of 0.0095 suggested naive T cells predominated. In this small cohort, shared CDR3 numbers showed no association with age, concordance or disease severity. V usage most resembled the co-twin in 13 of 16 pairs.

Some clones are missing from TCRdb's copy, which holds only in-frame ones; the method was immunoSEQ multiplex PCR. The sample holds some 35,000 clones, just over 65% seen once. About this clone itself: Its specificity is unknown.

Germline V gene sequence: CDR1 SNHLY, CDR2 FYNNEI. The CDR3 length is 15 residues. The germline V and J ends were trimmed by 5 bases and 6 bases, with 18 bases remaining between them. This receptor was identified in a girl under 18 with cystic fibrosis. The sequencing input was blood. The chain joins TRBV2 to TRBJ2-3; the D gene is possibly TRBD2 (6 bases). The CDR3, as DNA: TGTGCCAGCAGTTCACCGGGACTTAGAAGGGATACGCAGTATTTT. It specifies CASSSPGLRRDTQYF.